The next 14 T cell receptor beta chains were all read from a single sample in a study of PD-1 blockade in mismatch repair-deficient tumors. TCRdb keeps only in-frame clones here, not all; method: immunoSEQ multiplex PCR. Among 100,000 to 150,000 clones listed, 86% were seen once. This material consisted of peripheral blood, taken 44 weeks after starting pembrolizumab. The source is an adult with mismatch repair-deficient cancer.

The chain employs TRBV6-1 and TRBJ2-3, with D tentatively TRBD2 (6 bases). The V end was cut by 3 bases, the J end by 1 base, with 11 bases between. Germline V gene data show CDR1 as MNHNS and CDR2 as SASEGT. The CDR3 is 15 amino acids. Here the CDR3 reads CASSDRGTGTDTQYF. The DNA of the CDR3 is TGTGCCAGCAGTGACCGCGGGACGGGCACAGATACGCAGTATTTT.

J is TRBJ2-1 and V is TRBV9, with 13 bases identical to TRBD2. With V trimmed by 3 bases and J by 9 bases, 3 bases remained unmatched. The CDR3 is made up of 14 amino acids. The germline V gene encodes CDR1 SGDLS and CDR2 YYNGEE. The CDR3, as DNA: TGTGCCAGCAGCGCCGGACTAGCGGGAGCTGAGCAGTTCTTC. It is translated as CASSAGLAGAEQFF.

The chain uses TRBV6-6 and TRBJ2-3; D is ambiguous. The V gene's germline CDR1 is MNHNY and CDR2 SVGAGI (reference sequence). This CDR3 comprises 15 residues. V dropped 0 bases and J dropped 2 bases, with 9 bases sitting between them. The CDR3 sequence: CASSYSRESTDTQYF. The DNA for the CDR3 is TGTGCCAGCAGTTACTCCCGCGAGTCCACAGATACGCAGTATTTT.

This chain joins TRBV30 and TRBJ1-1, with a weak D call TRBD1 (5 bases). The CDR3 covers 13 residues. The V gene lost 0 bases and the J gene lost 5 bases, with 10 bases spanning the gap. Looked up from germline, CDR1 is GTSNPN and CDR2 is SVGIG (reference sequence). The CDR3 protein is CAWSVGAATEAFF. Written as DNA, the CDR3 is TGTGCCTGGAGTGTTGGGGCAGCGACTGAAGCTTTCTTT.

This chain joins TRBV5-4 and TRBJ2-1; D gene uncertain. The CDR3 is 16 amino acids. The germline V gene encodes CDR1 SGHNT and CDR2 YYREEE (reference sequence). V lost 0 bases and J lost 2, with 12 bases in between. The CDR3 DNA sequence: TGTGCCAGCAGCTTGGACCTTACCCTTCCCTACAATGAGCAGTTCTTC. Its translation is CASSLDLTLPYNEQFF. The full variable domain, its missing parts supplied by reference TRBV5-4 and TRBJ2-1, is ETGVTQSPTHLIKTRGQQVTLRCSSQSGHNTVSWYQQALGQGPQFIFQYYREEENGRGNFPPRFSGLQFPNYSSELNVNALELDDSALYLCASSLDLTLPYNEQFFGPGTRLTVL.

The count of this clone is one. The chain uses TRBV5-4 and TRBJ2-2; TRBD1 matches 10 bases. The CDR3 is made up of 14 amino acids. V lost 4 bases, J lost 5 bases, and 2 bases stayed unmatched. The V gene's germline CDR1 is SGHNT and CDR2 YYREEE (reference sequence). CDR3 sequence: CASSLGQGTGELFF. The CDR3 DNA sequence: TGTGCCAGCAGCCTGGGACAGGGGACCGGGGAGCTGTTTTTT.

The DNA of the CDR3 is TGTGCCAGCAGCCAAACGACGACAGGATACAATGAGCAGTTCTTC. Its translation: CASSQTTTGYNEQFF. The chain uses TRBV4-2 and TRBJ2-1; a weak D match, TRBD1 (6 bases). The V gene lost 2 bases and the J gene lost 4 bases, with 12 bases spanning the gap. This CDR3 region has 15 residues. The germline CDR1 and CDR2 sequences are LGHNA and YNFKEQ.

This chain uses TRBV7-6 with TRBJ2-3; D possibly corresponds to TRBD1 (6 bases). The germline V gene encodes CDR1 SGHVS and CDR2 FNYEAQ. The CDR3 extends over 16 amino acids. Deletions cut 1 base from V and 1 base from J, with 12 bases between. The CDR3 region is CASSLEWAGGTDTQYF. Here the CDR3 DNA reads TGTGCCAGCAGCTTAGAATGGGCAGGGGGCACAGATACGCAGTATTTT.

CDR3 sequence reads: CASGLSGSYNEQFF. The CDR3 bases are TGTGCTAGTGGTTTGTCAGGCTCCTACAATGAGCAGTTCTTC. This chain joins TRBV12-5 and TRBJ2-1; D unresolved. The CDR3 runs to 14 residues. V was clipped by 2 bases and J by 0 bases, with 5 bases between them. CDR1 and CDR2 from the germline V gene are LGHNT and FRNRAP.

This chain connects TRBV27 to TRBJ2-7, with a weak D call TRBD1 (5 bases). The CDR3 extends over 13 amino acids. Germline loops: CDR1 MNHEY, CDR2 SMNVEV (reference sequence). Trimming removed 1 base at V and 10 bases at J, with 14 bases between. DNA of the CDR3: TGTGCCAGCAGTTTATTGCCCAGGGCTCAACAGTACTTC. This sequence encodes CASSLLPRAQQYF.

This chain connects TRBV9 to TRBJ2-3, with D possibly being TRBD2 (5 bases). Germline CDR1 and CDR2: SGDLS and YYNGEE. The CDR3 runs 14 residues. Trimming took 3 bases from V and 2 from J, leaving 10 bases between them. CDR3 nucleotide sequence: TGTGCCAGCAGCGCGACTACTTCCACAGATACGCAGTATTTT. As protein: CASSATTSTDTQYF.

The V gene is TRBV5-1, the J gene TRBJ2-7; TRBD2 agrees at 10 bases. V trimming: 2 bases; J trimming: 5 bases; junction bases outside the gene matches: 7. CDR1 SGHRS and CDR2 YFSETQ come from the germline V gene. The CDR3 is 15 residues long. CDR3 sequence (DNA): TGCGCCAGCAGCTTTTCGCTAGCGGGAGACGACGAGCAGTACTTC. Its protein product is CASSFSLAGDDEQYF. Drawing the rest from reference TRBV5-1 and TRBJ2-7, the complete variable domain is KAGVTQTPRYLIKTRGQQVTLSCSPISGHRSVSWYQQTPGQGLQFLFEYFSETQRNKGNFPGRFSGRQFSNSRSEMNVSTLELGDSALYLCASSFSLAGDDEQYFGPGTRLTVT.

This chain links TRBV4-3 with TRBJ2-7; TRBD2 matches at 9 bases. Germline V gene sequence: CDR1 LGHNA, CDR2 YSLEER. The CDR3 consists of 19 residues. V shed 6 bases and J 2 bases; nucleotides not matched to a gene: 20. CDR3 bases: TGCGCCAGCAGTCCAACGACTAGCGGAGGGGCTATAGTCCCCTACGAGCAGTACTTC. This encodes CASSPTTSGGAIVPYEQYF.

V usage is TRBV27 and J usage is TRBJ2-7, with D perhaps TRBD1 (6 bases). The CDR3 length is 15 residues. The V end lost 3 bases, the J end lost 9 bases, and 21 bases lay between the germline ends. The V gene's germline CDR1 is MNHEY and CDR2 SMNVEV (reference sequence). CDR3 in amino acids: CASSFWAGDIHGQYF. The CDR3 DNA follows: TGTGCCAGCAGTTTTTGGGCAGGGGATATCCACGGGCAGTACTTC.